This TCR beta chain was sequenced during a study of T cell repertoires in ileal Crohn's disease. General study results and limits: Clonality above 26.8% at surgery always came with endoscopic recurrence.

As regards this clone: The antigen is not known.

Libraries were prepared by immunoSEQ multiplex PCR; TCRdb keeps only in-frame clonotypes and omits some of them. The table includes about 8,400 clones, around 82% detected once. The specimen sequenced was ileal tissue. This TCR was recovered from an adult with Crohn's disease.

This CDR3 is CASSQGTSWPQHF. The CDR3 DNA reads as TGTGCCAGCAGCCAGGGGACAAGTTGGCCCCAGCATTTT. The chain recombines TRBV14 with TRBJ1-5, with D perhaps matching TRBD1 (6 bases). This CDR3 region has 13 residues. Germline CDR1 SGHDN, CDR2 FVKESK. V lost 3 bases, J lost 9 bases, and 12 bases lay in between.